This T cell receptor (beta chain) originates from a study of T cells in Graves' hyperthyroidism and ophthalmopathy. RNA transcripts provided the source from which TCR beta CDR3 regions were amplified. TCR CDR3 underwent first-round RT-PCR with the HTBI primer set. TCRdb re-called the multiplex PCR reads with MiXCR, one entry per CDR3 protein. The table lists fewer than 600,000 distinct CDR3 sequences, about 15% of them singletons. Germline loops: CDR1 KGHDR, CDR2 SFDVKD. The CDR3 is 17 residues long. V was shortened by 4 bases and J by 0 bases, with 18 bases between the two germline ends. Whole-study findings and limits: Ophthalmopathy could be told apart from stable hyperthyroidism with a 13 V-J model.

In its sample, this clonotype was seen many times. What it binds is not known. Patients showing uncontrolled infection, other autoimmune disease, pregnancy or lactation were ineligible. The source of the PBMCs was 9.5 to 10 ml of fresh peripheral blood. V is TRBV24-1 and J is TRBJ2-7; no reliable D call. The receptor was derived from a woman aged 18-29 years with Graves' hyperthyroidism. The material sequenced was blood. The CDR3 protein is CATSEDGPLGNSYEQYF. Here the CDR3 DNA reads TGTGCCACCAGTGAAGATGGACCTTTAGGAAACTCCTACGAGCAGTACTTC.